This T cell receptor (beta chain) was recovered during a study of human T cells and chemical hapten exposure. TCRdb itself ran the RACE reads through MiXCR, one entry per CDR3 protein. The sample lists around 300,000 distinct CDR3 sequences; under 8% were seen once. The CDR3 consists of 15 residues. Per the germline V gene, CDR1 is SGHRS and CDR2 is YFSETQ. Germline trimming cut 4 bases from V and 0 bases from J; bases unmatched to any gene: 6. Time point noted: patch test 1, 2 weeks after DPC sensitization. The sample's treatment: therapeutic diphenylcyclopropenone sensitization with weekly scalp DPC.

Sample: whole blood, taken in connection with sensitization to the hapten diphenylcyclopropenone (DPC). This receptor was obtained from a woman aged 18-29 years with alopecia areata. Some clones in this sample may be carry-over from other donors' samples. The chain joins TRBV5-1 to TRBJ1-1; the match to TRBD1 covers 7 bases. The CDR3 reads CASSVQGTLNTEAFF. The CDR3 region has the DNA TGCGCCAGCAGCGTACAGGGGACACTGAACACTGAAGCTTTCTTT.